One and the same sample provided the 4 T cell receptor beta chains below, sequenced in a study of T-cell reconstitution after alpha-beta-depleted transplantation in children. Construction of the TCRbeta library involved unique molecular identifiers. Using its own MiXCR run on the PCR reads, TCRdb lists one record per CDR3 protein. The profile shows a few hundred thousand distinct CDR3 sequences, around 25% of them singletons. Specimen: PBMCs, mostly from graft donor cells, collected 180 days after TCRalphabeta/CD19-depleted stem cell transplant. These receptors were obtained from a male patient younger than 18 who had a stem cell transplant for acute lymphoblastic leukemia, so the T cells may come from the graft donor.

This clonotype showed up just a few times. The CDR3 protein is CASSQVLQGSGSLVSTDTQYF. For the CDR3, the DNA is TGCGCCAGCAGCCAAGTACTCCAAGGTAGCGGGAGTTTGGTGAGCACAGATACGCAGTATTTT. V and J are TRBV4-1 and TRBJ2-3; 9 bases align to TRBD2. The CDR3 extends over 21 amino acids. With V trimmed by 1 base and J by 0 bases, 17 bases remained unmatched. Germline-derived CDR1 and CDR2 are MGHRA and YSYEKL.

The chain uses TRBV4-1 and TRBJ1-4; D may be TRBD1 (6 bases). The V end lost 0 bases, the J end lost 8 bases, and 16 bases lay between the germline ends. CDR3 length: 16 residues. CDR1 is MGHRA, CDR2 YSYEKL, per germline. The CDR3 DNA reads TGCGCCAGCAGCCAAGATTGGCAACAGGGAGGCGAAAAACTGTTTTTT. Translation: CASSQDWQQGGEKLFF.

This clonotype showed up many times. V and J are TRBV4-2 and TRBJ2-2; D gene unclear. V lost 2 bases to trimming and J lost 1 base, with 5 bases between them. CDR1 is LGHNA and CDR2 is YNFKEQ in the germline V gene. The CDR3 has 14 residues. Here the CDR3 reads CASSQTGNTGELFF. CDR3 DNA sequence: TGTGCCAGCAGCCAAACCGGGAACACCGGGGAGCTGTTTTTT.

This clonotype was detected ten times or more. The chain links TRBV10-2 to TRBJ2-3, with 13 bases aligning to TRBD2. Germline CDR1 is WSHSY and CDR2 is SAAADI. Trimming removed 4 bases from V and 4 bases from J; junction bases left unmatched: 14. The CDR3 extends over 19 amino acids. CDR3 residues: CASSARLAGGTRIPDTQYF. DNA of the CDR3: TGCGCCAGCAGTGCTCGACTAGCGGGAGGTACCAGGATTCCAGATACGCAGTATTTT.